The subject of this entry is one T cell receptor beta chain. This sample is part of a study of blood T cell repertoires in COVID-19. Authors' data handling: It was from reference gene primer amplification that nucleated cell counts were estimated. The table came from immunoSEQ multiplex PCR; TCRdb's copy has only in-frame clones and leaves some out. V and J calls and clone size are those listed in that table; D and trimming were worked out from the DNA. The profile shows about 39,000 clones, approximately 89% of them singletons. The CDR3 has 15 residues. V is TRBV21-1 and J is TRBJ1-4. TRBV21-1 is a pseudogene. The receptor comes from a man aged 55 to 69 with acute or convalescent COVID-19. Sequencing was done on a sample of peripheral blood. Here the CDR3 reads CASSKAGPGGEKLFF. CDR3 nucleotide sequence: TGTGCCAGCAGCAAGGCTGGACCGGGGGGGGAAAAACTGTTTTTT.